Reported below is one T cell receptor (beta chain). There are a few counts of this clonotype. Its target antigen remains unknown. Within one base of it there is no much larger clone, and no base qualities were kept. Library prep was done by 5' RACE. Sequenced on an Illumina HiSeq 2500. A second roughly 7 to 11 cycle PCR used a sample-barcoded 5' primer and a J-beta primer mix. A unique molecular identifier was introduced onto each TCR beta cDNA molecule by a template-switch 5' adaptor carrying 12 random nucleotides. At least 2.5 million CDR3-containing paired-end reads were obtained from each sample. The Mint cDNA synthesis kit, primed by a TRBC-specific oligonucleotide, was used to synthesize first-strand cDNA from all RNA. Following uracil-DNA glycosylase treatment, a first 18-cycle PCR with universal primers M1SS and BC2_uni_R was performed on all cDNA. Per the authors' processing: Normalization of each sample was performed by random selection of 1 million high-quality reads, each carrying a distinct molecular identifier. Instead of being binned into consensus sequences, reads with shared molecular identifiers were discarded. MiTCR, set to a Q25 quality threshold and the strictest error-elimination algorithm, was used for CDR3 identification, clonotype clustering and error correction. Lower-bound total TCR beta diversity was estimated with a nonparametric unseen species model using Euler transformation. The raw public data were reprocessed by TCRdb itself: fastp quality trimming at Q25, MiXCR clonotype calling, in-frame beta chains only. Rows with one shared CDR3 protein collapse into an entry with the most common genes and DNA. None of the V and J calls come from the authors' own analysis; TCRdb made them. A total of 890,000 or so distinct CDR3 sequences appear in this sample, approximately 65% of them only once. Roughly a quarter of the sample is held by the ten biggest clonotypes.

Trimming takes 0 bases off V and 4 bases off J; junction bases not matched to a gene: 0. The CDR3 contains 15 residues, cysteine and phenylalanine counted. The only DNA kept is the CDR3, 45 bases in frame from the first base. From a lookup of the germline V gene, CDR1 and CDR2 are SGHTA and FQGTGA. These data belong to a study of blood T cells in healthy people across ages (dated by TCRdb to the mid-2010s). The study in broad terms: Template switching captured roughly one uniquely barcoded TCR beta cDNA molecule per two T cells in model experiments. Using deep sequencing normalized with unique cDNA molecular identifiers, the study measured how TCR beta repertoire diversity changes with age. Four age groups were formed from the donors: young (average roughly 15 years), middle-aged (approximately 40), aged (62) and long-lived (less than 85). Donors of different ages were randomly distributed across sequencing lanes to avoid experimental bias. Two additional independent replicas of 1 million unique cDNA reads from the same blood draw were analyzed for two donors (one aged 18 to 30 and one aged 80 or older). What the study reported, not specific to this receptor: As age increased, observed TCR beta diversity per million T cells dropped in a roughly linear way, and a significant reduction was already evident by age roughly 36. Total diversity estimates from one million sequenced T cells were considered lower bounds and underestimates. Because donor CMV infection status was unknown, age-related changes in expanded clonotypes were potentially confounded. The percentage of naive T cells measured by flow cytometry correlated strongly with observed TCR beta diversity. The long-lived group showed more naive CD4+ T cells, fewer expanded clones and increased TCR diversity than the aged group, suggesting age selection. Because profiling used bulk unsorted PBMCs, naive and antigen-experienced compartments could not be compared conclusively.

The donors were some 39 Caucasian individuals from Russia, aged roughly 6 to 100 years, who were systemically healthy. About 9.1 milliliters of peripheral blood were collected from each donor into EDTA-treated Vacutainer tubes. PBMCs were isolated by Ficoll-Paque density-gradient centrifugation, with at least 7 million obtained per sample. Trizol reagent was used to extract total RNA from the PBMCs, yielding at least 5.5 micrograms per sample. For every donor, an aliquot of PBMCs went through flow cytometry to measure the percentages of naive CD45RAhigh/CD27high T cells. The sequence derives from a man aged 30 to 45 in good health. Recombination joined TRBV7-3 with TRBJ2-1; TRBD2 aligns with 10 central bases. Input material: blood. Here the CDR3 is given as CASSLTLAGYNEQFF. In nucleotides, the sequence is TGTGCCAGCAGCTTAACACTAGCGGGGTACAATGAGCAGTTCTTC.